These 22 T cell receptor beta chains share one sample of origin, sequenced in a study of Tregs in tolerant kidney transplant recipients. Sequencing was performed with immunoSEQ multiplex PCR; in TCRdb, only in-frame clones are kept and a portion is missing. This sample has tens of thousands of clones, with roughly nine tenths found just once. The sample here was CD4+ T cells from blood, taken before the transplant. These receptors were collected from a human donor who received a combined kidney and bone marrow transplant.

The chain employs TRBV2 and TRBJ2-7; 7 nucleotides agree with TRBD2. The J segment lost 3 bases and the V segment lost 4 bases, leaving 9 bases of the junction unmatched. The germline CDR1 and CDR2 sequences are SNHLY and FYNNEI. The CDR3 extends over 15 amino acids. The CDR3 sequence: CASSGEGPHYYEQYF. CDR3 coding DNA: TGTGCCAGCAGTGGGGAGGGGCCCCATTACTACGAGCAGTACTTC. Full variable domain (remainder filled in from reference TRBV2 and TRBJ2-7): EPEVTQTPSHQVTQMGQEVILRCVPISNHLYFYWYRQILGQKVEFLVSFYNNEISEKSEIFDDQFSVERPDGSNFTLKIRSTKLEDSAMYFCASSGEGPHYYEQYFGPGTRLTVT.

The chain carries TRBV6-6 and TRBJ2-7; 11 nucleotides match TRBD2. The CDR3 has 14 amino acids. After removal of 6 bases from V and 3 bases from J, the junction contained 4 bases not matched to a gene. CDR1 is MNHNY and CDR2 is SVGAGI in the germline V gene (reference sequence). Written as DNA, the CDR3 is TGTGCCAGCAGAAGACTAGCGGGAAGCTACGAGCAGTACTTC. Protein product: CASRRLAGSYEQYF.

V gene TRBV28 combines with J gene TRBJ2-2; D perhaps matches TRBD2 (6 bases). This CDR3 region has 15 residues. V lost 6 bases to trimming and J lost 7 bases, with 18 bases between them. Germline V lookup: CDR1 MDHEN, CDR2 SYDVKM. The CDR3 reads CASSQNGTPLGELFF. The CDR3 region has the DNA TGTGCCAGCAGCCAGAACGGGACTCCCCTCGGGGAGCTGTTTTTT.

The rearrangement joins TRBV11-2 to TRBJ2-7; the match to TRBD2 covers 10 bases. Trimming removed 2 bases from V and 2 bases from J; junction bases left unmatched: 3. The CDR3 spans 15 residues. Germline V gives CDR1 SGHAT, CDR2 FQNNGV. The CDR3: CASSLTSGTTYEQYF. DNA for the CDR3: TGTGCCAGCAGCTTAACTAGCGGGACCACCTACGAGCAGTACTTC.

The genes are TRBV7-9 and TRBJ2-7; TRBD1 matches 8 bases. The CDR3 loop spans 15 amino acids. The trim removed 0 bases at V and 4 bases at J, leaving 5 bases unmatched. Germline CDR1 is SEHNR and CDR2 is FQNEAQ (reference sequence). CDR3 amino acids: CASSLAGQGYYEQYF. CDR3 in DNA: TGTGCCAGCAGCTTAGCTGGACAGGGCTATTACGAGCAGTACTTC.

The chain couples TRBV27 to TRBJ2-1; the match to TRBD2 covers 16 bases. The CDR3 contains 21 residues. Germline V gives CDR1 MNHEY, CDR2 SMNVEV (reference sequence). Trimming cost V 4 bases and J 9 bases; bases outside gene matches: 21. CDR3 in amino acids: CASSSTQGGLAGGQHFGEQFF. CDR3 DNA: TGTGCCAGCAGTTCAACTCAGGGGGGACTAGCGGGAGGGCAGCATTTCGGTGAGCAGTTCTTC.

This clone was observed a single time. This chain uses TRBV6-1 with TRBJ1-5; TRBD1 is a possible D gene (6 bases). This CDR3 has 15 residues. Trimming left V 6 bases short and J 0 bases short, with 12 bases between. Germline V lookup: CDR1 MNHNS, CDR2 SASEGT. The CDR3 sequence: CASRLTGDSNQPQHF. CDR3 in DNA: TGTGCCAGCAGGTTGACAGGCGATAGCAATCAGCCCCAGCATTTT.

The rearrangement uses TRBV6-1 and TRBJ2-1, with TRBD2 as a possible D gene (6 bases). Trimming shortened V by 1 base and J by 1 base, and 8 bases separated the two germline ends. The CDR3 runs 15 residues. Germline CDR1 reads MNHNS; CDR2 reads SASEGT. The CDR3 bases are TGTGCCAGCAGTGAAGGGCGGGGTTCCTACAATGAGCAGTTCTTC. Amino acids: CASSEGRGSYNEQFF.

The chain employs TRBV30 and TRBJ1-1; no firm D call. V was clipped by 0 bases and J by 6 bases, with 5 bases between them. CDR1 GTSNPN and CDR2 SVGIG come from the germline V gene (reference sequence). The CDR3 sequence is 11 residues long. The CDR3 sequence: CAWSVYSEAFF. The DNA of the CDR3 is TGTGCCTGGAGTGTTTATTCTGAAGCTTTCTTT.

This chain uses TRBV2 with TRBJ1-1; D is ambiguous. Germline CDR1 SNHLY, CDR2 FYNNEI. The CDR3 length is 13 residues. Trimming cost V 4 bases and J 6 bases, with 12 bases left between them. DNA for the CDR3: TGTGCCAGCAGTGTTGAGGTGCGGGCTGAAGCTTTCTTT. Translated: CASSVEVRAEAFF.

CDR3 amino acids: CASSLERMGTEAFF. DNA of the CDR3: TGCGCCAGCAGCTTGGAGAGGATGGGCACTGAAGCTTTCTTT. This chain uses TRBV5-1 with TRBJ1-1; D is unclear. CDR3 size: 14 residues. V was trimmed by 0 bases and J by 4 bases, leaving 10 bases between them. Looked up from germline, CDR1 is SGHRS and CDR2 is YFSETQ.

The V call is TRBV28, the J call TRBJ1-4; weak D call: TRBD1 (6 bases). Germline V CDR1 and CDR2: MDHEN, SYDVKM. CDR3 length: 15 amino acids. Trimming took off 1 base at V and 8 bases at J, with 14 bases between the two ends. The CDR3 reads CASSLLGGREEKLFF. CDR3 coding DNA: TGTGCCAGCAGTTTATTGGGGGGGCGGGAAGAAAAACTGTTTTTT.

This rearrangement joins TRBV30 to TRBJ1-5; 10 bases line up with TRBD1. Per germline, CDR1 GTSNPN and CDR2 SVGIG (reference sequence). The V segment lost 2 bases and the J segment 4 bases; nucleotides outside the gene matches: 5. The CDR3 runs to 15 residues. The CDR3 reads CAWSTGQGGNQPQHF. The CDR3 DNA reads TGTGCCTGGAGTACCGGACAGGGGGGTAATCAGCCCCAGCATTTT.

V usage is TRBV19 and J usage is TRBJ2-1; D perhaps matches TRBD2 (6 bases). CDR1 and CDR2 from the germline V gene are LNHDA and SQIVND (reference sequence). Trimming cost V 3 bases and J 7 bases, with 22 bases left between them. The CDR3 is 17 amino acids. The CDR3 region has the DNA TGTGCCAGTAGTATTTCCTTCGGGACTCTCTCAGGGAATGAGCAGTTCTTC. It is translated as CASSISFGTLSGNEQFF.

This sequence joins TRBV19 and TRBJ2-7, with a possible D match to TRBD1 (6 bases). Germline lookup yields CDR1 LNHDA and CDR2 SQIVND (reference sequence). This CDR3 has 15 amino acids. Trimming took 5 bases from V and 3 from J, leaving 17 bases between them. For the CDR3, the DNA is TGTGCCAGTAGTTCCGCGGACAGCTCCCGCTACGAGCAGTACTTC. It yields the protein CASSSADSSRYEQYF.

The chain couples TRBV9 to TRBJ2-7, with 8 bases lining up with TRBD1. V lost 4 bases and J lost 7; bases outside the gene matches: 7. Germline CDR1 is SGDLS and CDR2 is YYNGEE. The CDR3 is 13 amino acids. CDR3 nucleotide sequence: TGTGCCAGCAGCCCGGGACAGGCGAGGGAGCAGTACTTC. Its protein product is CASSPGQAREQYF. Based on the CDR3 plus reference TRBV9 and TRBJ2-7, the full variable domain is DSGVTQTPKHLITATGQRVTLRCSPRSGDLSVYWYQQSLDQGLQFLIQYYNGEERAKGNILERFSAQQFPDLHSELNLSSLELGDSALYFCASSPGQAREQYFGPGTRLTVT.

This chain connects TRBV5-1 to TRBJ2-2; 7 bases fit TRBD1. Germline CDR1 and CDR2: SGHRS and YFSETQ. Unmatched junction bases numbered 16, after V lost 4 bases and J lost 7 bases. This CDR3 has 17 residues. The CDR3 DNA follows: TGCGCCAGCAGCCAGTCCACTAACAGGGGTCCGGGCGGGGAGCTGTTTTTT. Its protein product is CASSQSTNRGPGGELFF.

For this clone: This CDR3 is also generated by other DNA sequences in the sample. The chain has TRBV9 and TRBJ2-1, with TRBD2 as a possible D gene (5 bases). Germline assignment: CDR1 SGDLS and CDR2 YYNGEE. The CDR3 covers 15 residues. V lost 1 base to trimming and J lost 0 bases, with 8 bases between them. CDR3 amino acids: CASSVSGSSYNEQFF. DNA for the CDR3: TGTGCCAGCAGCGTAAGCGGAAGCTCCTACAATGAGCAGTTCTTC.

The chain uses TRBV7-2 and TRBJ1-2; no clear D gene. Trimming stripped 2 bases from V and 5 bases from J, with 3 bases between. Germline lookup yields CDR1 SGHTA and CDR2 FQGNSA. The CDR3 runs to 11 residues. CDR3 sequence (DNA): TGTGCCAGCAGCTTACATTATGGCTACACCTTC. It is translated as CASSLHYGYTF.

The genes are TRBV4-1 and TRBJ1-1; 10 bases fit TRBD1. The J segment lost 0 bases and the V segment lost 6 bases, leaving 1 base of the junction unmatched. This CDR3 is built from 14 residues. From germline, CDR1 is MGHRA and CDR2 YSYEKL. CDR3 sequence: CASRGTGVNTEAFF. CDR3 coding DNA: TGCGCCAGCAGAGGGACAGGGGTGAACACTGAAGCTTTCTTT.

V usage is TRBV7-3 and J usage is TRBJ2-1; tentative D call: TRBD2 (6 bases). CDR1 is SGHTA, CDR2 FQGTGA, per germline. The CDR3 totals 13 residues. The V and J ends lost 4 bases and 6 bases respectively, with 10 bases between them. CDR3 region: CASSSTSPNEQFF. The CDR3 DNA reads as TGTGCCAGCAGCTCGACTAGTCCCAATGAGCAGTTCTTC.

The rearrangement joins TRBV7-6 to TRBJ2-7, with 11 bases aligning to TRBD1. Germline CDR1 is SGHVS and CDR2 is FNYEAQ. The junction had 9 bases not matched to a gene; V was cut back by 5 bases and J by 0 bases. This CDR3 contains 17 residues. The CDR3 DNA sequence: TGTGCCAGCAGCCGTAAGCCCGGGACAGGGGGCTCCTACGAGCAGTACTTC. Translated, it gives CASSRKPGTGGSYEQYF.